This is a list of T cell receptor beta chains from one sample in a study of cytomegalovirus exposure and HLA in healthy donors. Profiling relied on immunoSEQ multiplex PCR, and the TCRdb table lists in-frame clones only, not all of them. The sample gives about 88,000 clones, approximately 81% of which show up once; roughly an eighth is in the top ten. The specimen was PBMCs. These receptors were taken from a woman in her late teens or twenties in good health and CMV-seropositive. Both conserved end residues are trimmed from each CDR3. Fields, in order: V gene, CDR3 length, J gene, CDR3 protein.

>TRBV28|13|TRBJ2-7
ASSSPTGPSYEQY
>TRBV13|13|TRBJ1-1
ASSSTGTGGGEAF
>TRBV7-8|12|TRBJ1-2
ASSSTGLWNGYT
>TRBV7-9|14|TRBJ1-1
ASSSSGTGGNTEAF
>TRBV5-6|12|TRBJ2-7
ASSLARGSYEQY
>TRBV7-2|13|TRBJ2-7
ASSLAGGATYEQY
>TRBV6-4|12|TRBJ2-3
ATRDFGDTDTQY
>TRBV6-4|13|TRBJ2-5
ASSDEPGGRETQY
>TRBV4-1|14|TRBJ2-7
ASSQETSGGRGEQY
>TRBV19|13|TRBJ2-2
ASSLRGINTGELF
>TRBV29-1|10|TRBJ2-3
SVGQSTDTQY
>TRBV28|10|TRBJ2-3
ASRRGLAGAY
>TRBV7-9|11|TRBJ1-6
ASSPTMKSPLH
>TRBV29-1|12|TRBJ1-1
SVGWEQVNTEAF
>TRBV13|14|TRBJ2-3
ASSLVWGSATDTQY
>TRBV23-1|12|TRBJ2-7
ASSHSSDNYEQY
>TRBV5-1|14|TRBJ2-3
ASSLPGTGGLDTQY
>TRBV11-3|17|TRBJ2-7
ASSLDRTYRDRGSYEQY
>TRBV4-3|16|TRBJ2-3
ASSQSGRSSGGTDTQY
>TRBV28|13|TRBJ2-3
ASSDSGGARDTQY
>TRBV6-5|12|TRBJ2-3
ASSHRDRGDTQY
>TRBV5-1|13|TRBJ2-7
ASRGTSGVSYEQY
>TRBV28|14|TRBJ2-2
ASSLSGGAVTGELF
>TRBV6-5|12|TRBJ1-1
ASSDRQGNTEAF
>TRBV2|12|TRBJ2-2
ASSVRQNTGELF
>TRBV4-2|13|TRBJ1-5
ASSQDSAGNQPQH
>TRBV30|11|TRBJ1-2
AWGQQISVGYT
>TRBV2|12|TRBJ1-5
ATRDSSVDQPQH
>TRBV6-1|13|TRBJ2-3
ASSPLAGSTDTQY
>TRBV18|13|TRBJ2-5
ASSPGLQGAETQY
>TRBV15|10|TRBJ1-1
ATSTGYTEAF
>TRBV28|16|TRBJ2-3
ASSLYPLGGGVTDTQY
>TRBV5-6|13|TRBJ2-3
ASSRGTGLADTQY
>TRBV10-1|14|TRBJ2-2
ASSDQGAATTGELF
>TRBV7-9|10|TRBJ1-1
ASSQQGSEAF
>TRBV9|14|TRBJ2-2
ASSPYIFQNTGELF
>TRBV5-1|12|TRBJ2-7
ASSLGDRPYEQY
>TRBV6-4|10|TRBJ2-7
ASRAGGDEQY
>TRBV19|14|TRBJ2-6
ASIGGRGPGANVLT
>TRBV4-1|14|TRBJ2-6
ASSLTPVSGANVLT
>TRBV15|15|TRBJ2-5
ATSRVIAGGPPPTQY
>TRBV28|10|TRBJ2-7
ASSFGVYEQY
>TRBV28|13|TRBJ2-7
ASSLTGRLLYEQY
>TRBV7-9|13|TRBJ2-3
ASSPRLTSTDTQY
>TRBV7-8|11|TRBJ1-1
ASSERINTEAF
>TRBV4-2|14|TRBJ2-3
ASSQVATSGGDTQY
>TRBV10-1|11|TRBJ2-3
ASSTSHTDTQY
>TRBV9|15|TRBJ2-5
ASSTPESGGEQETQY
>TRBV14|15|TRBJ2-5
ASSQVSPGGRQETQY
>TRBV6-5|11|TRBJ2-7
ASSLGEDSEQY